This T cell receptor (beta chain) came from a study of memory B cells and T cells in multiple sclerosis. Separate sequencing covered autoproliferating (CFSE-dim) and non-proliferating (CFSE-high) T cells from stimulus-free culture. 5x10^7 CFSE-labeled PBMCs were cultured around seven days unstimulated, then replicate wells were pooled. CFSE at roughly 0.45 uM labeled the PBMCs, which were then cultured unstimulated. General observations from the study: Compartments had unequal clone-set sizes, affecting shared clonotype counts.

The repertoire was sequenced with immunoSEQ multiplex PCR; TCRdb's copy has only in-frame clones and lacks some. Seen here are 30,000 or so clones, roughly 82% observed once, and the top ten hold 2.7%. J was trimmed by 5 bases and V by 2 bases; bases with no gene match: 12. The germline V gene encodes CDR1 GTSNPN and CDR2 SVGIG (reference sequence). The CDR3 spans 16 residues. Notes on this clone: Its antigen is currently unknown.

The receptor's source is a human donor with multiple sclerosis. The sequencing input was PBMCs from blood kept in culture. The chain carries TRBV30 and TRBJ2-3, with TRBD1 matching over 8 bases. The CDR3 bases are TGTGCCTGGAGTCCTGGGTGGCAGGGGGCGATAGATACGCAGTATTTT. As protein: CAWSPGWQGAIDTQYF.